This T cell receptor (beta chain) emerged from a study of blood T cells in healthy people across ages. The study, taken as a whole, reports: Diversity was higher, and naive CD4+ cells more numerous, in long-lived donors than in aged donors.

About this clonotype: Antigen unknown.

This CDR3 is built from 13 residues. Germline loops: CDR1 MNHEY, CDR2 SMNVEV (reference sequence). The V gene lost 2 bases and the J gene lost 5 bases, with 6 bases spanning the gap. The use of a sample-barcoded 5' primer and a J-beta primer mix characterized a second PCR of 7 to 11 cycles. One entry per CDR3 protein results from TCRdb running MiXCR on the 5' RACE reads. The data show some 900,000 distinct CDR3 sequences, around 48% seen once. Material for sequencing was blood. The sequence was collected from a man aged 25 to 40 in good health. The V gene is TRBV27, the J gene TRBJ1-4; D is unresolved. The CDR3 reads CASSLTANEKLFF. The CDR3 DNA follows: TGTGCCAGCAGTTTAACAGCCAATGAAAAACTGTTTTTT.